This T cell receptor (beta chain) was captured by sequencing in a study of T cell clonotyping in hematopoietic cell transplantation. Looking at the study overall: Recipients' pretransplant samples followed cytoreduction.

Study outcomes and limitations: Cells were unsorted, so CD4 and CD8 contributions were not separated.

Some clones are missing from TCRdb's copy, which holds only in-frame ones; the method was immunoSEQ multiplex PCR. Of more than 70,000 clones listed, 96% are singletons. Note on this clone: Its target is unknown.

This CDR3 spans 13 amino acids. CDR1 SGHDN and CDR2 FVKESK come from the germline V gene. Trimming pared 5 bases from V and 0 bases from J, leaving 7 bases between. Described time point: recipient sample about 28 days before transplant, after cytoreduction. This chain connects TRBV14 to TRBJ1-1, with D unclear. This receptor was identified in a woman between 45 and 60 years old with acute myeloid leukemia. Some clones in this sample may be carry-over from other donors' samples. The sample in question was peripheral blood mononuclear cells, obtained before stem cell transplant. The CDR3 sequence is CASSKRLNTEAFF. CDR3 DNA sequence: TGTGCCAGCAGCAAAAGGCTGAACACTGAAGCTTTCTTT.